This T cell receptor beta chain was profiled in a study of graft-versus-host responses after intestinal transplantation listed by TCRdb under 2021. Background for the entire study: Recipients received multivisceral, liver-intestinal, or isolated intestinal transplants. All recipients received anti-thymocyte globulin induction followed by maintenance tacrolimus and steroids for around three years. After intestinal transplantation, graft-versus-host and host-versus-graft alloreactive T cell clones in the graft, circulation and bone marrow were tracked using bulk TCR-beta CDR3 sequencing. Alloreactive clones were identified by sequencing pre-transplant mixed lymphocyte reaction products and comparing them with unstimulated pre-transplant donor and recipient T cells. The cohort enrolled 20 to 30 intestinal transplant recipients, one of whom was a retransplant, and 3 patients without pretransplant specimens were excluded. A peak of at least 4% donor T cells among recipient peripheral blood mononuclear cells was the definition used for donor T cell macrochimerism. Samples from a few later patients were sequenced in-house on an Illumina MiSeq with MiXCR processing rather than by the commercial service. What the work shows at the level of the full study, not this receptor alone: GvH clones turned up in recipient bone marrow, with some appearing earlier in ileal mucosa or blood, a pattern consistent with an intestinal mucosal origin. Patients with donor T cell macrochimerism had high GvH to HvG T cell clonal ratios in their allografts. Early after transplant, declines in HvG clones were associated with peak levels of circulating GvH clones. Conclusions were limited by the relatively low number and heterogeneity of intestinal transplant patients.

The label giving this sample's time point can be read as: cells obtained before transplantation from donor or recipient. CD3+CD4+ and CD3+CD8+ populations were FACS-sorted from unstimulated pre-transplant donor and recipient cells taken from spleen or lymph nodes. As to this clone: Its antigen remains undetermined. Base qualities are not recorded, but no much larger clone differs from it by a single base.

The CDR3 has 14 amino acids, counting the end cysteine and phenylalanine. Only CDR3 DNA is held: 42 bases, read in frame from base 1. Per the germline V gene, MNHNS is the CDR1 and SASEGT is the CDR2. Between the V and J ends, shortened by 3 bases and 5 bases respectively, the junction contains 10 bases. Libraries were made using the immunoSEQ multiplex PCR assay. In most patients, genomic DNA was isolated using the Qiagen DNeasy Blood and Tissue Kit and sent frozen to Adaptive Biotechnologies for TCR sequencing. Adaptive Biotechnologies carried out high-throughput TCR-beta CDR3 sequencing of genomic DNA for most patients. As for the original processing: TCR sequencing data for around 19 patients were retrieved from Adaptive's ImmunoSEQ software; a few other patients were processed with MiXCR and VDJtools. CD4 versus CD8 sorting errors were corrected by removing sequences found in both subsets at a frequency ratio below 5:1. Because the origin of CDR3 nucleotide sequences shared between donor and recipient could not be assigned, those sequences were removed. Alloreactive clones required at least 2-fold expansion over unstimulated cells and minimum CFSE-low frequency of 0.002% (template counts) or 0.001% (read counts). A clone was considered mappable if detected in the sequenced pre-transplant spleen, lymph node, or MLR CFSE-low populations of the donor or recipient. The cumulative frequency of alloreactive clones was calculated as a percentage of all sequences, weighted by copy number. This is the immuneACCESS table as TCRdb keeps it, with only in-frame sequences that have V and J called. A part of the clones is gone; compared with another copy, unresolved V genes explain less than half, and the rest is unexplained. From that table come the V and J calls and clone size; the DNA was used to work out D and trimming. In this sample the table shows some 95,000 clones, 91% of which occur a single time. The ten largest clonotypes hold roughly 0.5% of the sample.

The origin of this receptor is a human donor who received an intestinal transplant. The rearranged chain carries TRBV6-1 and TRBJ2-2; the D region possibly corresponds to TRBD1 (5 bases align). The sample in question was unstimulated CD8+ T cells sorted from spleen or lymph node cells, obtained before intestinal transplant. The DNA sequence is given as TGTGCCAGCAGTGAGGCAGGGTGGACCGGGGAGCTGTTTTTT. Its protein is CASSEAGWTGELFF.